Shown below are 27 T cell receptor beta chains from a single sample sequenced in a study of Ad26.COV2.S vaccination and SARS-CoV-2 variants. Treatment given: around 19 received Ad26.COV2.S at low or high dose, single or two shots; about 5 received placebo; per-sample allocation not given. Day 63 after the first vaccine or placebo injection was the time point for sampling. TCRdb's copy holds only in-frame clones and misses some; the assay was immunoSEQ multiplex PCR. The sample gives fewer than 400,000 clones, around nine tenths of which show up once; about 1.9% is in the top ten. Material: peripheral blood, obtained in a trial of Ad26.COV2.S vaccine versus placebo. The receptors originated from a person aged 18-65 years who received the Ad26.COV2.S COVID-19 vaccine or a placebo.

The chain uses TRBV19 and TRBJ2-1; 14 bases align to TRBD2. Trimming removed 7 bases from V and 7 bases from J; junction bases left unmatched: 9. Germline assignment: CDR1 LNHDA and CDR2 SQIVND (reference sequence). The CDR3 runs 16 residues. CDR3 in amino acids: CASTQPGLAGENEQFF. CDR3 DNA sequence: TGTGCCAGTACCCAACCGGGACTAGCGGGAGAAAATGAGCAGTTCTTC.

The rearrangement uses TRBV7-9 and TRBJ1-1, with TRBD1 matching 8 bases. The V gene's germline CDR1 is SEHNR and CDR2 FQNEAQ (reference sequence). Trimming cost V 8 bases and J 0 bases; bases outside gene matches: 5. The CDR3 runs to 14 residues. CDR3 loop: CASRLDRVNTEAFF. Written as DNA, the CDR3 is TGTGCCAGCCGTCTGGACAGGGTGAACACTGAAGCTTTCTTT.

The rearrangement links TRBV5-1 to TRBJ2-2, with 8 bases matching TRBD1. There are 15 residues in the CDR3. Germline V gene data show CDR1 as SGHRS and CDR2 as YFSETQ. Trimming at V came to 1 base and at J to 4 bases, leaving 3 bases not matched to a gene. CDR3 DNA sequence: TGCGCCAGCAGCTTGAGGACAGGGAGCACCGGGGAGCTGTTTTTT. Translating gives CASSLRTGSTGELFF.

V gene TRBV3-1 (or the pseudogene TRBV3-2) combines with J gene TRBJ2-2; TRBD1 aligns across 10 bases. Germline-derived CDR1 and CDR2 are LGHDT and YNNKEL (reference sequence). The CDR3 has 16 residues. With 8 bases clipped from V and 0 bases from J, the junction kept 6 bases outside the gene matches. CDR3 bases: TGTGCCAGCCTATCGACAGGGGGCGCGAACACCGGGGAGCTGTTTTTT. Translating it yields CASLSTGGANTGELFF.

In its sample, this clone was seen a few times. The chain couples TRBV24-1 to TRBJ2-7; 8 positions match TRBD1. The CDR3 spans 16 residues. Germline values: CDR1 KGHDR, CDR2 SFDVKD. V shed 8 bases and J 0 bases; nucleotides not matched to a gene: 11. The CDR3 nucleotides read TGTGCCACCAACTCCCCCGGGGACAGGCCCTCCTACGAGCAGTACTTC. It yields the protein CATNSPGDRPSYEQYF.

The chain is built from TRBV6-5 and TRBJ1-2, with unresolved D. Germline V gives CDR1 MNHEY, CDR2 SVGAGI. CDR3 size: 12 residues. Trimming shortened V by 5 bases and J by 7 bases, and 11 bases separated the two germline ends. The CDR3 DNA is TGTGCCAGCAGTCCCTTCCGGGGTGGCTACACCTTC. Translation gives CASSPFRGGYTF.

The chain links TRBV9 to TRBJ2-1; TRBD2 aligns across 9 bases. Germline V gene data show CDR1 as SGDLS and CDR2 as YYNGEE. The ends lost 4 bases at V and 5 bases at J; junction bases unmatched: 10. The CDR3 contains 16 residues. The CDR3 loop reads CASSLGGTSLNNEQFF. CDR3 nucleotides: TGTGCCAGCAGCCTGGGGGGGACTAGCCTTAACAATGAGCAGTTCTTC.

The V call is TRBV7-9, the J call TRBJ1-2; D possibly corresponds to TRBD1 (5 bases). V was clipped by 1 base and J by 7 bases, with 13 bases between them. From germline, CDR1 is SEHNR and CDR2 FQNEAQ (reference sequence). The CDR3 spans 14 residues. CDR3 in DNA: TGTGCCAGCAGCTTAGTATCGGCAGGGCTTGGCTACACCTTC. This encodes CASSLVSAGLGYTF.

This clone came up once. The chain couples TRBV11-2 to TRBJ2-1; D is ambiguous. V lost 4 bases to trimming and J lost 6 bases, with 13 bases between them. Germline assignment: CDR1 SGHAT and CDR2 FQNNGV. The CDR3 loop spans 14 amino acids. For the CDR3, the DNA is TGTGCCAGCAGCTCCAACCGCGAACGCAATGAGCAGTTCTTC. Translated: CASSSNRERNEQFF.

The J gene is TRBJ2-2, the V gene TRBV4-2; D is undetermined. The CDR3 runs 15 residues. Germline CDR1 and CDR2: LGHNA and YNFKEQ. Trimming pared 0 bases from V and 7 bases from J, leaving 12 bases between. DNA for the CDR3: TGTGCCAGCAGCCAAGAGGTAGGAGCAGGCGGGGAGCTGTTTTTT. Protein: CASSQEVGAGGELFF.

In DNA, the CDR3 is TGCACCAGCAGCCACCCCAGGGGACCCCCTTGCTACGAGCAGTACTTC. This codes for CTSSHPRGPPCYEQYF. The J gene is TRBJ2-7, the V gene TRBV1; TRBD1, as called in the table, went unchecked against the DNA. TRBV1 is labeled a pseudogene. The length of the CDR3 is 16 residues.

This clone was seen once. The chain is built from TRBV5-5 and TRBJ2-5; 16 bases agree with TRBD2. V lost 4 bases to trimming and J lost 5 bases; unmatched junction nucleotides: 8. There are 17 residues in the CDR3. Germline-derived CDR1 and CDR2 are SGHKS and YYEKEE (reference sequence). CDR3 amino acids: CASSLGTSGRARETQYF. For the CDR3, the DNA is TGTGCCAGCAGCCTAGGGACTAGCGGGAGGGCCCGGGAGACCCAGTACTTC.

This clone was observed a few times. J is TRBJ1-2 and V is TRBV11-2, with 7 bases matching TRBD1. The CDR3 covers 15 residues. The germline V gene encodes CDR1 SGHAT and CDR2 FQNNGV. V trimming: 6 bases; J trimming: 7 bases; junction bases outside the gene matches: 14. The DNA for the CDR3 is TGTGCCAGCAGGGATCCACGTAAGGGGGCTGGTGGCTACACCTTC. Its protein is CASRDPRKGAGGYTF.

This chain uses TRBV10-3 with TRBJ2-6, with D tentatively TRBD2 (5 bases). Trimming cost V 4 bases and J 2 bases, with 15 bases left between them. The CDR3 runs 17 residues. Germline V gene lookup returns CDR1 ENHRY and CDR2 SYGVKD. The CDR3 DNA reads TGTGCCATCAGTGGGACCGGGCCCGGGGCTGGGGCCAACGTCCTGACTTTC. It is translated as CAISGTGPGAGANVLTF.

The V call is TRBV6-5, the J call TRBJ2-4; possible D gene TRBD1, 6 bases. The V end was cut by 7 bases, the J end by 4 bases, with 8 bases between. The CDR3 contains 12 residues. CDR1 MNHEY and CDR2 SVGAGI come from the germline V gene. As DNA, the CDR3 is TGTGCCAGCAAGGGGGATAAAAACATTCAGTACTTC. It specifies CASKGDKNIQYF.

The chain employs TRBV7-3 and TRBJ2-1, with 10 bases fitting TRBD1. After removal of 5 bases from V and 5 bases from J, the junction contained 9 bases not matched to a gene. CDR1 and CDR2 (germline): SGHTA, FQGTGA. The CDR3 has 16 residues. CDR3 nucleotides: TGTGCCAGCAGCATTGAGGGACAGGGGCCGAACAATGAGCAGTTCTTC. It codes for CASSIEGQGPNNEQFF. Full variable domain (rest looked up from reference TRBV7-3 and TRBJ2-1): GAGVSQTPSNKVTEKGKYVELRCDPISGHTALYWYRQSLGQGPEFLIYFQGTGAADDSGLPNDRFFAVRPEGSVSTLKIQRTERGDSAVYLCASSIEGQGPNNEQFFGPGTRLTVL.

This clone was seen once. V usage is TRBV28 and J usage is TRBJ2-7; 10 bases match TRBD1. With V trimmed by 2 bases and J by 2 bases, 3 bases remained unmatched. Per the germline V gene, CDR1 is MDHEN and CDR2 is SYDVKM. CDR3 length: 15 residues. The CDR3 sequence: CASSLRDRGPYEQYF. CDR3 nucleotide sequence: TGTGCCAGCAGTTTACGAGACAGGGGGCCCTACGAGCAGTACTTC.

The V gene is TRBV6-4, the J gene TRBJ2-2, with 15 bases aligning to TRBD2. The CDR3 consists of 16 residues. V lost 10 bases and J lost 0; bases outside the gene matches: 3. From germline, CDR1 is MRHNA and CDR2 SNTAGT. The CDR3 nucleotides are TGTGCCAAACGGACTAGCGGGAGGGCGAACACCGGGGAGCTGTTTTTT. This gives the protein CAKRTSGRANTGELFF.

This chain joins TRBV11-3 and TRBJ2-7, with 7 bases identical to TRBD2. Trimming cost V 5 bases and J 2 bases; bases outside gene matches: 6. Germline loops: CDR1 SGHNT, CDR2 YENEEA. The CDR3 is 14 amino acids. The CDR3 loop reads CASSKRGDTYEQYF. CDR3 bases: TGTGCCAGCAGCAAACGGGGGGATACCTACGAGCAGTACTTC.

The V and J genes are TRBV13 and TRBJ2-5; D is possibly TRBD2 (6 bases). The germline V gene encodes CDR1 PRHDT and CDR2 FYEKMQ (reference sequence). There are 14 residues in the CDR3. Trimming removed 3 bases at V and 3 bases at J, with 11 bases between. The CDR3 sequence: CASSLGSGEETQYF. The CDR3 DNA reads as TGTGCCAGCAGCTTGGGATCGGGGGAAGAGACCCAGTACTTC.

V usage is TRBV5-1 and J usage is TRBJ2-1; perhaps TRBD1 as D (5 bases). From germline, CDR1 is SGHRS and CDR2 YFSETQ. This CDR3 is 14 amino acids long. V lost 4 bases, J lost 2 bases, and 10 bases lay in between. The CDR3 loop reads CASSTDKTYNEQFF. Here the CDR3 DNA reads TGCGCCAGCAGCACGGACAAGACCTACAATGAGCAGTTCTTC.

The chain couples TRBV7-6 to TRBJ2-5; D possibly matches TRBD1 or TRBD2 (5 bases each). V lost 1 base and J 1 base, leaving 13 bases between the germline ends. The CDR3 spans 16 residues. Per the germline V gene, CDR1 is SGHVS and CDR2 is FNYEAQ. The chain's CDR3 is CASSLVPVGVQETQYF. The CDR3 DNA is TGTGCCAGCAGCTTAGTTCCGGTGGGGGTCCAAGAGACCCAGTACTTC.

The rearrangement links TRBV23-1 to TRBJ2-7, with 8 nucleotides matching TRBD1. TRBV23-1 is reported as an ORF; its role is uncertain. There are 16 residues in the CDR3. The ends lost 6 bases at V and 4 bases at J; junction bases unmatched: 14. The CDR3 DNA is TGCGCCAGCAGACAACCTAACAGGGGGGAAGTATACGAGCAGTACTTC. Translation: CASRQPNRGEVYEQYF.

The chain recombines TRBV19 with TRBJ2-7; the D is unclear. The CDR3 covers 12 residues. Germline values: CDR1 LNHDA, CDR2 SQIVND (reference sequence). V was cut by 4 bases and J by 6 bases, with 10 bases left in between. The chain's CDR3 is CASSTPGSEQYF. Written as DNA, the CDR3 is TGTGCCAGTAGTACCCCCGGGTCCGAGCAGTACTTC.

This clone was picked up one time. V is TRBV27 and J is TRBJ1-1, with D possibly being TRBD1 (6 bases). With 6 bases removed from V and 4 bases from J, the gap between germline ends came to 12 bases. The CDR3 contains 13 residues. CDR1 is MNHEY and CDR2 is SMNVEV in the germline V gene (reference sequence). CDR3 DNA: TGTGCCAGCAGCCTAGGGGGGGGCACTGAAGCTTTCTTT. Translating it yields CASSLGGGTEAFF.

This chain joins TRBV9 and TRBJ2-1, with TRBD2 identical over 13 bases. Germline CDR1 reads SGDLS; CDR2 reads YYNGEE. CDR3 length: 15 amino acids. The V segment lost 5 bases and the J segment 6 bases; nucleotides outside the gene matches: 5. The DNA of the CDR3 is TGTGCCAGCAGTCCTACTAGCGGGAGGGGCAATGAGCAGTTCTTC. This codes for CASSPTSGRGNEQFF.

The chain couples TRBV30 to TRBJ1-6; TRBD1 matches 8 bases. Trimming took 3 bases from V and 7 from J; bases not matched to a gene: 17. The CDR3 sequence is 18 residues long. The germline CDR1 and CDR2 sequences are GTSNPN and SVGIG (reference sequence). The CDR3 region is CAWSPRPPGGAQNSPLHF. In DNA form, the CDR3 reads TGTGCCTGGAGCCCCCGACCCCCAGGGGGCGCGCAGAATTCACCCCTCCACTTT.